These T cell receptor beta chains were read from a single sample in a study of T-cell reconstitution after alpha-beta-depleted transplantation in children. TCRdb fed the PCR reads into MiXCR, producing one record per CDR3 protein. This sample has about 980,000 distinct CDR3 sequences, with about 30% found just once. The sample in question was PBMCs, mostly from graft donor cells, obtained 360 days after TCRalphabeta/CD19-depleted stem cell transplant. The receptors were sampled from a boy under two years old who had a stem cell transplant for SCID, so the T cells may come from the graft donor. Each CDR3 is given with its conserved first and last residue. D genes are given only for firm matches. Size is omitted from some rows. Given values are once, few, many or a class for expanded clones.

abundance	v_gene	len	d_gene	j_gene	CDR3nt	CDR3aa
once	TRBV27	16	TRBD2	TRBJ2-2	TGTGCCAGCTGCCTTAGCGGGGGGACGAACACCGGGGAGCTGTTTTTT	CASCLSGGTNTGELFF
few	TRBV20-1	13	-	TRBJ2-3	TGCAGTGCCCAGGGCTGGAGCACAGATACGCAGTATTTT	CSAQGWSTDTQYF
many	TRBV7-9	14	TRBD1	TRBJ1-1	TGTGCCAGCAGCTTAATGGCCAGGGGGATGGAGGCTTTCTTT	CASSLMARGMEAFF
-	TRBV5-5	17	-	TRBJ1-4	TGTGCCAGCAGCTTTAGACTCTACAGGGTCGTCAGTGAAAAACTGTTTTTT	CASSFRLYRVVSEKLFF
once	TRBV19	16	-	TRBJ2-1	TGTGCCAGTAGTATAAAGATATTCGCAGCCCGGTTAGAGCAGTTCTTC	CASSIKIFAARLEQFF
-	TRBV2	14	TRBD2	TRBJ2-5	TGTGCCAGCAGTGAACCGGGGGGGGCAGAGACCCAGTACTTC	CASSEPGGAETQYF
-	TRBV7-3	16	-	TRBJ2-1	TGTGCCAGCAGCCTAACGGGGCCGAGGCTGTACAATGAGCAGTTCTTC	CASSLTGPRLYNEQFF
-	TRBV10-3	15	TRBD2	TRBJ2-1	TGTGCCATCAGTATGAGCGGGGGGGTCGGCAATGAGCAGTTCTTC	CAISMSGGVGNEQFF
-	TRBV29-1	16	-	TRBJ2-1	TGCAGCGTTGAACGCGACAGGTATATCCTCTACAATGAGCAGTTCTTC	CSVERDRYILYNEQFF
few	TRBV9	15	-	TRBJ2-7	TGTGCCAGCAGCGTAGAAGATTGGCGCTCCTACGAGCAGTACTTC	CASSVEDWRSYEQYF
-	TRBV3-1	15	-	TRBJ2-1	TGTGCCAGCAGCCAAGATCCAGGAGTCTGGAATGAGCAGTTCTTC	CASSQDPGVWNEQFF
few	TRBV12-3/TRBV12-4	13	-	TRBJ1-2	TGTGCCAGCAGTTACGTCGAAGTCAATGGCTACACCTTC	CASSYVEVNGYTF
-	TRBV7-2	13	TRBD2	TRBJ2-1	TGTGCCAGCAGAATAGCGGGGTATAATGAGCAGTTCTTC	CASRIAGYNEQFF
-	TRBV4-2	16	-	TRBJ2-1	TGTGCCAGCAGCCAATCCCGAGGGCTGTCCTACAATGAGCAGTTCTTC	CASSQSRGLSYNEQFF
-	TRBV7-9	14	-	TRBJ2-7	TGTGCCAGCAGCTTAAAGGCAGGGCCCTACGAGCAGTACTTC	CASSLKAGPYEQYF
-	TRBV7-9	16	-	TRBJ2-5	TGTGCCAGCAGCCCCCCGCTCGGGACAAAGCAAGAGACCCAGTACTTC	CASSPPLGTKQETQYF
few	TRBV5-1	16	-	TRBJ2-3	TGCGCCAGCAGCTTTCCAAGCGCATTTAGCACAGATACGCAGTATTTT	CASSFPSAFSTDTQYF
-	TRBV4-3	15	-	TRBJ2-1	TGCGCCAGCAGCCCCGGGACACTTGATCCCAATGAGCAGTTCTTC	CASSPGTLDPNEQFF
few	TRBV7-6	19	TRBD1	TRBJ2-2	TGTGCCAGCAGCCCGAGGGACAGGACGACTTGGTCATTAGCCGGGGAGCTGTTTTTT	CASSPRDRTTWSLAGELFF
few	TRBV2	14	TRBD1	TRBJ1-3	TGTGCCAGCAGTGATGGACAGGGGAGAAACACCATATATTTT	CASSDGQGRNTIYF